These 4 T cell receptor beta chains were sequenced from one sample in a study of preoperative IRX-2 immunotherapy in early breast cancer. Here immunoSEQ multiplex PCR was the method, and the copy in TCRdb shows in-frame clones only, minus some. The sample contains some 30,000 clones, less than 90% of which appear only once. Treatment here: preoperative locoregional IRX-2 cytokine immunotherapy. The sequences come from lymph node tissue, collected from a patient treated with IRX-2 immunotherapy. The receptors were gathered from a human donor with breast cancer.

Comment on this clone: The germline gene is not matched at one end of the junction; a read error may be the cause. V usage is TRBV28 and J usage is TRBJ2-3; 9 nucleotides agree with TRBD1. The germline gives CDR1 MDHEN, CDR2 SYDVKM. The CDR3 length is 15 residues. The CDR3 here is CAISGTGSATDTQYF. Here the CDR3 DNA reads TGTGCCATCAGTGGGACAGGGTCCGCCACAGATACGCAGTATTTT.

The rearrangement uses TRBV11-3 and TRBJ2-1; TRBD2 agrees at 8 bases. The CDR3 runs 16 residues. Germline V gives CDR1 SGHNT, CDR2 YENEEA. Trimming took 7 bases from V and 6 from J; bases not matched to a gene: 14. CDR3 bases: TGTGCCAGCATCCCACCCGGGACTAGGTCCGCCAATGAGCAGTTCTTC. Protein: CASIPPGTRSANEQFF.

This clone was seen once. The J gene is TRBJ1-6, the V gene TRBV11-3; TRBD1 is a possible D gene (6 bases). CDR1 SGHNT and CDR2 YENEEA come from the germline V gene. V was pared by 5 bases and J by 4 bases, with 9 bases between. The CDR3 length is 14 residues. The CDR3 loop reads CASSMDSYNSPLHF. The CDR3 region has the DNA TGTGCCAGCAGCATGGACAGTTATAATTCACCCCTCCACTTT.

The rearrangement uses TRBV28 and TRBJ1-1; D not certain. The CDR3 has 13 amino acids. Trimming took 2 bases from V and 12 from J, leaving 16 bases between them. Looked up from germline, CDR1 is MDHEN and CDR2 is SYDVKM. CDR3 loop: CASSLIGRGGSFF. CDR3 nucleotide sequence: TGTGCCAGCAGTTTAATCGGACGGGGTGGGTCTTTCTTT.